These 29 T cell receptor beta chains came from one sample sequenced in a study of blood T cell repertoires in COVID-19. Libraries were prepared by immunoSEQ multiplex PCR; TCRdb keeps only in-frame clonotypes and omits some of them. The sample has about 160,000 clones, about 83% seen once. Specimen: peripheral blood. These receptors were obtained from a man aged 55 to 70 with acute or convalescent COVID-19.

The V and J genes are TRBV14 and TRBJ2-2; 8 nucleotides line up with TRBD1. CDR3 length: 15 residues. After removal of 0 bases from V and 6 bases from J, the junction contained 3 bases not matched to a gene. Germline V gene data show CDR1 as SGHDN and CDR2 as FVKESK. CDR3 coding DNA: TGTGCCAGCAGCCAAGACAGGGGGCTGGCCGGGGAGCTGTTTTTT. Amino acid sequence: CASSQDRGLAGELFF.

The chain uses TRBV5-1 and TRBJ2-1, with 7 nucleotides matching TRBD1. The CDR3 length is 16 residues. The V gene's germline CDR1 is SGHRS and CDR2 YFSETQ. V gave up 0 bases and J gave up 4 bases; unmatched junction bases: 7. The CDR3 sequence: CASSLDPGQIYNEQFF. The CDR3 DNA reads TGCGCCAGCAGCTTGGATCCGGGACAGATATACAATGAGCAGTTCTTC.

V usage is TRBV20-1 and J usage is TRBJ1-2; TRBD1 aligns across 12 bases. This CDR3 has 14 amino acids. The germline CDR1 and CDR2 sequences are DFQATT and SNEGSKA (reference sequence). J was trimmed by 7 bases and V by 3 bases; bases with no gene match: 6. As DNA, the CDR3 is TGCAGTGCTAGTCCGGGACAGGGGGCGTCTGGCTACACCTTC. Residues: CSASPGQGASGYTF.

On this clone: One junction end disagrees with the germline gene, perhaps due to a read error. The chain carries TRBV4-3 and TRBJ2-7, with TRBD1 as a possible D gene (5 bases). The CDR3 is 14 amino acids. Germline V gives CDR1 LGHNA, CDR2 YSLEER. CDR3 region: CASSQSLIGEPLNF. As DNA, the CDR3 is TGCGCCAGCAGCCAATCGCTGATAGGGGAACCCTTGAACTTC.

The rearrangement links TRBV6-5 to TRBJ1-1; D is possibly TRBD1 (5 bases). Germline V gene sequence: CDR1 MNHEY, CDR2 SVGAGI. V lost 2 bases and J lost 0, with 13 bases in between. The CDR3 is 16 residues long. CDR3: CASSYGKWGVNTEAFF. The DNA for the CDR3 is TGTGCCAGCAGTTACGGGAAGTGGGGGGTGAACACTGAAGCTTTCTTT.

The chain recombines TRBV6-2 or TRBV6-3 with TRBJ2-2, with 10 nucleotides matching TRBD2. With V trimmed by 5 bases and J by 1 base, 4 bases remained unmatched. This CDR3 is built from 16 residues. Germline CDR1 reads MNHEY; CDR2 reads SVGEGT. The CDR3 sequence: CASSRAGGLNTGELFF. The CDR3 DNA reads as TGTGCCAGCAGTAGAGCGGGGGGGCTGAACACCGGGGAGCTGTTTTTT.

The chain is built from TRBV27 and TRBJ1-1, with D maybe TRBD1 (5 bases). Germline values: CDR1 MNHEY, CDR2 SMNVEV (reference sequence). The CDR3 runs 16 residues. Trimming shortened V by 4 bases and J by 4 bases, and 19 bases separated the two germline ends. The CDR3 protein is CASSSAPGEGTTEAFF. The CDR3 bases are TGTGCCAGCAGTTCCGCTCCCGGGGAGGGGACCACTGAAGCTTTCTTT.

This rearrangement joins TRBV11-2 to TRBJ2-7, with D possibly matching TRBD1 (5 bases). Per the germline V gene, CDR1 is SGHAT and CDR2 is FQNNGV. The CDR3 has 14 residues. V shed 4 bases and J shed 2 bases, with 12 bases lying between them. Here the CDR3 DNA reads TGTGCCAGCAGCTCCCAGGACAATCCCTACGAGCAGTACTTC. As protein: CASSSQDNPYEQYF. The entire variable domain, with the rest obtained from reference TRBV11-2 and TRBJ2-7, is as follows: EAGVAQSPRYKIIEKRQSVAFWCNPISGHATLYWYQQILGQGPKLLIQFQNNGVVDDSQLPKDRFSAERLKGVDSTLKIQPAKLEDSAVYLCASSSQDNPYEQYFGPGTRLTVT.

The rearrangement links TRBV10-2 to TRBJ2-1; TRBD2 might be the D (5 bases). V dropped 3 bases and J dropped 9 bases, with 6 bases sitting between them. The V gene's germline CDR1 is WSHSY and CDR2 SAAADI. This CDR3 region has 11 residues. CDR3 residues: CASSEGSEQFF. The CDR3 DNA reads TGCGCCAGCAGTGAAGGGAGTGAGCAGTTCTTC.

This clone turned up a few times. The chain combines TRBV3-1 (or the pseudogene TRBV3-2) with TRBJ1-2, with D maybe TRBD1 (6 bases). Trimming removed 1 base from V and 7 bases from J, with 19 bases in between. The germline CDR1 and CDR2 sequences are LGHDT and YNNKEL (reference sequence). The CDR3 is 16 residues long. The CDR3: CASSQVGQNVGAGYTF. The CDR3, as DNA: TGTGCCAGCAGCCAAGTAGGACAGAACGTTGGGGCTGGCTACACCTTC.

J is TRBJ2-7 and V is TRBV6-5; TRBD1 matches 7 bases. There are 14 residues in the CDR3. V lost 6 bases and J lost 2; bases outside the gene matches: 7. Germline-derived CDR1 and CDR2 are MNHEY and SVGAGI. This chain's CDR3 is CASRTGQKTYEQYF. The DNA of the CDR3 is TGTGCCAGCAGGACGGGACAGAAGACCTACGAGCAGTACTTC.

The chain joins TRBV18 to TRBJ1-1; D gene ambiguous. The CDR3 is 14 amino acids. Germline V lookup: CDR1 KGHSH, CDR2 LQKENI. V was cut by 3 bases and J by 1 base, with 9 bases left in between. The CDR3 nucleotides read TGTGCCAGCTCACCTGGACTTGAGAACACTGAAGCTTTCTTT. It specifies CASSPGLENTEAFF.

The chain carries TRBV19 and TRBJ2-7; D is perhaps TRBD1 (5 bases). This CDR3 is built from 14 residues. Germline CDR1 reads LNHDA; CDR2 reads SQIVND (reference sequence). V was pared by 9 bases and J by 2 bases, with 17 bases between. In DNA form, the CDR3 reads TGTGCCAGCCGAGACACACAGGTGACCTACGAGCAGTACTTC. Translation: CASRDTQVTYEQYF.

The count of this clone is one. The V call is TRBV24-1, the J call TRBJ2-1, with a tentative D call TRBD1 (6 bases). The V gene lost 7 bases and the J gene lost 5 bases, with 20 bases spanning the gap. CDR1 is KGHDR, CDR2 SFDVKD, per germline. There are 16 residues in the CDR3. CDR3 bases: TGTGCCACCAGCTCACTCCGGGACAACCCAAACAATGAGCAGTTCTTC. It specifies CATSSLRDNPNNEQFF.

This clone was counted only a few times. The V gene is TRBV28, the J gene TRBJ1-5; no clear D gene. CDR1 and CDR2 (germline): MDHEN, SYDVKM. The CDR3 length is 14 residues. V lost 4 bases and J 2 bases, leaving 9 bases between the germline ends. DNA of the CDR3: TGTGCCAGCAGTTCTCGGGGTGGCAATCAGCCCCAGCATTTT. As protein: CASSSRGGNQPQHF.

This clone has a single count. The rearrangement links TRBV10-2 to TRBJ1-1, with TRBD1 as a possible D gene (6 bases). V lost 5 bases to trimming and J lost 1 base, with 8 bases between them. The CDR3 covers 13 residues. The V gene's germline CDR1 is WSHSY and CDR2 SAAADI. CDR3 residues: CASSTQGNTEAFF. The CDR3 nucleotides are TGCGCCAGCAGTACACAGGGGAACACTGAAGCTTTCTTT.

This rearrangement joins TRBV5-1 to TRBJ2-1, with D maybe TRBD2 (7 bases). V dropped 4 bases and J dropped 4 bases, with 18 bases sitting between them. CDR3 size: 16 residues. The germline V gene has CDR1 SGHRS and CDR2 YFSETQ. As DNA, the CDR3 is TGCGCCAGCAGCCGCCAGGGGAGGGTGCCATACAATGAGCAGTTCTTC. Its protein is CASSRQGRVPYNEQFF.

The V call is TRBV4-2, the J call TRBJ1-1, with D unresolved. The CDR3 contains 14 residues. Looked up from germline, CDR1 is LGHNA and CDR2 is YNFKEQ. The V gene lost 1 base and the J gene lost 8 bases, with 14 bases spanning the gap. For the CDR3, the DNA is TGTGCCAGCAGCCAAGGTTTGGCAGGCGAAGAAGCTTTCTTT. This translates into CASSQGLAGEEAFF.

This chain links TRBV7-3 with TRBJ2-3; 10 bases fit TRBD2. Per the germline V gene, CDR1 is SGHTA and CDR2 is FQGTGA. The junction had 4 bases not matched to a gene; V was cut back by 2 bases and J by 2 bases. This CDR3 comprises 16 residues. The CDR3 is CASSLGGLATTDTQYF. Written as DNA, the CDR3 is TGTGCCAGCAGCTTAGGGGGACTAGCGACCACAGATACGCAGTATTTT.

V is TRBV5-1 and J is TRBJ1-1; D gene ambiguous. This CDR3 comprises 14 residues. From germline, CDR1 is SGHRS and CDR2 YFSETQ. V was shortened by 4 bases and J by 6 bases, with 16 bases between the two germline ends. This CDR3 reads CASSLGQTQPEAFF. DNA for the CDR3: TGCGCCAGCAGCCTGGGTCAGACACAGCCTGAAGCTTTCTTT.

This chain links TRBV2 with TRBJ2-2; D is possibly TRBD1 (6 bases). Between the trimmed V and J ends, which lost 5 bases and 5 bases, there was a span of 18 bases. Germline V gene data show CDR1 as SNHLY and CDR2 as FYNNEI. The CDR3 consists of 16 residues. CDR3 sequence: CASSSRFGTGTGELFF. CDR3 nucleotides: TGTGCCAGCAGTTCTAGATTTGGAACAGGGACCGGGGAGCTGTTTTTT.

This chain connects TRBV24-1 to TRBJ2-5; 9 nucleotides agree with TRBD2. The junction had 7 bases not matched to a gene; V was cut back by 5 bases and J by 4 bases. The germline CDR1 and CDR2 sequences are KGHDR and SFDVKD. This CDR3 contains 15 residues. The CDR3 sequence: CATSAVAGGRETQYF. CDR3 in DNA: TGTGCCACCAGTGCCGTCGCGGGGGGGAGAGAGACCCAGTACTTC.

V gene TRBV5-6 combines with J gene TRBJ1-1, with TRBD1 matching over 7 bases. V lost 4 bases to trimming and J lost 3 bases; unmatched junction nucleotides: 6. CDR3 length: 14 residues. Germline lookup yields CDR1 SGHDT and CDR2 YYEEEE. The CDR3 DNA follows: TGTGCCAGCAGCCCGGGACAGTTCGACACTGAAGCTTTCTTT. Translation: CASSPGQFDTEAFF.

V and J are TRBV10-2 and TRBJ1-1; D is possibly TRBD1 (6 bases). Germline V lookup: CDR1 WSHSY, CDR2 SAAADI. The CDR3 runs 15 residues. V lost 5 bases to trimming and J lost 2 bases, with 15 bases between them. The CDR3 DNA is TGCGCCAGCAGTAAACGGGGGGGCGGAAACACTGAAGCTTTCTTT. Its protein product is CASSKRGGGNTEAFF.

This chain uses TRBV7-2 with TRBJ1-2; D is possibly TRBD1 (6 bases). Germline loops: CDR1 SGHTA, CDR2 FQGNSA. V lost 5 bases and J 5 bases, leaving 15 bases between the germline ends. This CDR3 has 14 amino acids. CDR3 DNA: TGTGCCAGCAGCGCCGAACAGGGAGGGTATGGCTACACCTTC. Translation gives CASSAEQGGYGYTF.

The V gene is TRBV25-1, the J gene TRBJ2-3, with 9 bases fitting TRBD2. V lost 1 base to trimming and J lost 3 bases; unmatched junction nucleotides: 8. CDR3 length equals 17 residues. CDR1 is MGHDK and CDR2 is SYGVNS in the germline V gene. The CDR3 bases are TGTGCCAGCAGTGAATGGGGCGGGGGGGCCTCGACAGATACGCAGTATTTT. Encoded protein: CASSEWGGGASTDTQYF.

J is TRBJ2-2 and V is TRBV7-3; TRBD1 might be the D (6 bases). CDR3 size: 14 residues. The V and J ends lost 7 bases and 4 bases respectively, with 13 bases between them. CDR1 is SGHTA, CDR2 FQGTGA, per germline. CDR3 nucleotides: TGTGCCAGCAAGCCACAGGGAGCCACCGGGGAGCTGTTTTTT. Its protein product is CASKPQGATGELFF.

V and J are TRBV6-1 and TRBJ2-7; D is perhaps TRBD1 (6 bases). V was cut by 3 bases and J by 4 bases, with 19 bases left in between. There are 16 residues in the CDR3. Germline V CDR1 and CDR2: MNHNS, SASEGT. Here the CDR3 reads CASSDIQDWGPYEQYF. In DNA, the CDR3 is TGTGCCAGCAGTGACATCCAGGACTGGGGGCCATACGAGCAGTACTTC.

This chain connects TRBV5-6 to TRBJ1-1; TRBD1 might be the D (6 bases). Germline lookup yields CDR1 SGHDT and CDR2 YYEEEE. V was shortened by 5 bases and J by 4 bases, with 15 bases between the two germline ends. This CDR3 is 14 amino acids long. CDR3 protein: CASSETLQGTEAFF. CDR3 nucleotide sequence: TGTGCCAGCAGTGAGACATTACAGGGCACTGAAGCTTTCTTT.